The clone carrying this T cell receptor (beta chain) has a handful of counts. Blood, whole and unfractionated, served as the source for total RNA extraction. These data come from a study of human T cells and chemical hapten exposure. The study's library attached unique molecular identifiers to single cDNA molecules. As processed by the authors: There were a median of roughly 100,000 TCRs per sample, with a range from roughly 20,000 to 690,600. TCRdb ran MiXCR on the 5' RACE reads and lists one entry per CDR3 protein. TCRdb assigned the V and J calls; the authors' analysis was not used. Of under 150,000 distinct CDR3 sequences listed, 15% to 20% are singletons. V was pared by 5 bases and J by 1 base, with 9 bases between. The CDR3 is 14 amino acids. CDR1 is KGHSH, CDR2 LQKENI, per germline.

This receptor was taken from a human donor in good health. V gene TRBV18 combines with J gene TRBJ2-4, with D uncertain. The CDR3 DNA is TGTGCCAGCTCATCGCGTTGGGCCAAAAACATTCAGTACTTC. Encoded protein: CASSSRWAKNIQYF.